This T cell receptor (beta chain) was found in a study of T cell repertoires in cytomegalovirus infection. The CDR3 length is 11 residues. Germline-derived CDR1 and CDR2 are SEHNR and FQNEAQ (reference sequence). The V and J ends lost 5 bases and 6 bases respectively, with 5 bases between them. TCRdb re-called the reads with MiXCR, one entry per CDR3 protein. The sample contains about 830,000 distinct CDR3 sequences, over 25% of which appear only once. This clonotype has at least ten counts. Its antigen is not identified. This clonotype originated in a human donor in good health (CMV status not recorded). Some clones in this sample may be carry-over from other donors' samples. The sequenced sample was cultured CD8+ T cells from PBMCs, obtained from culture after CMV antigen stimulation. V gene TRBV7-9 combines with J gene TRBJ2-1; no clear D. Written as DNA, the CDR3 is TGTGCCAGCAGCAACGGCAATGAGCAGTTCTTC. This gives the protein CASSNGNEQFF.